This is a list of T cell receptor beta chains from one sample in a study of blood T cell repertoires in COVID-19. The table came from immunoSEQ multiplex PCR; TCRdb's copy has only in-frame clones and leaves some out. Of about 170,000 clones listed, around nine tenths are singletons. Sequencing was carried out using peripheral blood. The receptors originated from a woman aged 80 or over with COVID-19, enrolled during active disease. Each CDR3 is given with its conserved first and last residue. D genes are given only for firm matches. Part of the rows lack a size; the others show once, few, many or a class for expanded clones.

>TRBJ2-5|TRBV2|-|-
CASKVTLSGETQYF
TGTGCCAGCAAGGTTACTCTCTCGGGAGAGACCCAGTACTTC
>TRBJ2-7|TRBV5-6|-|-
CASSLAGAGISYEQYF
TGTGCCAGCAGCTTGGCTGGGGCAGGTATCTCCTACGAGCAGTACTTC
>TRBJ1-1|TRBV9|TRBD1|once
CASSAETGQTNTEAFF
TGTGCCAGCAGCGCCGAAACGGGACAGACGAACACTGAAGCTTTCTTT
>TRBJ2-7|TRBV19|TRBD2|-
CASSSGLAGGSSSYEQYF
TGTGCCAGTAGTTCGGGACTAGCGGGAGGATCCAGCTCCTACGAGCAGTACTTC
>TRBJ2-5|TRBV13|-|-
CASSLAGETQYF
TGTGCCAGCAGCTTAGCAGGGGAGACCCAGTACTTC
>TRBJ2-1|TRBV3-1/TRBV3-2|TRBD2|-
CASSQAGLEKGEQFF
TGTGCCAGCAGCCAAGCCGGACTAGAGAAGGGAGAGCAGTTCTTC
>TRBJ2-5|TRBV4-3|TRBD2|-
CASSLGAGGRQETQYF
TGCGCCAGCAGCCTTGGAGCGGGAGGACGACAAGAGACCCAGTACTTC
>TRBJ1-1|TRBV5-4|-|-
CASSLGRGRNTEAFF
TGTGCCAGCAGCTTGGGACGGGGTAGGAACACTGAAGCTTTCTTT
>TRBJ1-1|TRBV28|TRBD1|-
CASMRRGLNTEAFF
TGTGCCAGCATGAGAAGGGGGCTGAACACTGAAGCTTTCTTT
>TRBJ2-2|TRBV15|-|-
CATSKNPDKFNTGELFF
TGTGCCACCAGCAAGAACCCGGACAAGTTTAACACCGGGGAGCTGTTTTTT
>TRBJ1-2|TRBV5-6|TRBD1|once
CASRDRNGYTF
TGTGCCAGCCGGGACAGGAATGGCTACACCTTC
>TRBJ2-3|TRBV6-2/TRBV6-3|-|-
CASSYSSVDTQYF
TGTGCCAGCAGTTACTCCAGCGTAGATACGCAGTATTTT
>TRBJ2-5|TRBV7-2|TRBD1|-
CASSQGAGETQYF
TGTGCCAGCAGCCAGGGGGCGGGTGAGACCCAGTACTTC